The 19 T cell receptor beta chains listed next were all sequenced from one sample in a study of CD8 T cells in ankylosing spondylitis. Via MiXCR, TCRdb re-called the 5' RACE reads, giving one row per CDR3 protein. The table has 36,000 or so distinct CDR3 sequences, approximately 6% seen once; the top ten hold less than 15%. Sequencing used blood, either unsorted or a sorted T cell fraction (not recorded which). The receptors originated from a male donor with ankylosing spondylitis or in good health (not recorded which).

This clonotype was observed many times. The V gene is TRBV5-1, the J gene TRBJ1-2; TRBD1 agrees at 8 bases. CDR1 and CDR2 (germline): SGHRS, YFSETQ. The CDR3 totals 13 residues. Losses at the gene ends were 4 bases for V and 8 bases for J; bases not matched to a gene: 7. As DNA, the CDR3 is TGCGCCAGCAGCGAGGGACAGGCCCTAGGCTACACCTTC. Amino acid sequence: CASSEGQALGYTF.

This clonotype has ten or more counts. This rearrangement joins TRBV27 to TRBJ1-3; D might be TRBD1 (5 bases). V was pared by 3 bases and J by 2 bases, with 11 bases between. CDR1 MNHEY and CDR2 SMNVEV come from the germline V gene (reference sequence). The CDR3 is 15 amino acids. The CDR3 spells CASSLSGWTGNTIYF. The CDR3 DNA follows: TGTGCCAGCAGTTTGTCAGGGTGGACTGGAAACACCATATATTTT.

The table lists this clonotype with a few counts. Written as DNA, the CDR3 is TGCGCCAGCAGGTCGCAGGGAGGTTTCACAGATACGCAGTATTTT. Translation gives CASRSQGGFTDTQYF. This chain joins TRBV5-1 and TRBJ2-3, with D perhaps TRBD2 (6 bases). V was clipped by 5 bases and J by 2 bases, with 15 bases between them. The CDR3 length is 15 residues. Germline V gene sequence: CDR1 SGHRS, CDR2 YFSETQ.

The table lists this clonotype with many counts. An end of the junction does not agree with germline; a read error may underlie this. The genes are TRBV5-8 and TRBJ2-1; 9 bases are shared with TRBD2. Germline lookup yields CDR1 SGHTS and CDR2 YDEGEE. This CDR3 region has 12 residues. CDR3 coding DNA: TGTGCCAGCAGCTTCGGGACTAGCTTTCGGGGGTTC. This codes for CASSFGTSFRGF.

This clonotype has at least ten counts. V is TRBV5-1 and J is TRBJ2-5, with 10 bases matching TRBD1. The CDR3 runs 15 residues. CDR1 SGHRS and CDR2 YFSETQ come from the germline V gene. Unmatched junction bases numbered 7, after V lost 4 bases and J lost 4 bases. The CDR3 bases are TGCGCCAGCAGCCACCGGACAGGGGGACTAGAGACCCAGTACTTC. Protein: CASSHRTGGLETQYF.

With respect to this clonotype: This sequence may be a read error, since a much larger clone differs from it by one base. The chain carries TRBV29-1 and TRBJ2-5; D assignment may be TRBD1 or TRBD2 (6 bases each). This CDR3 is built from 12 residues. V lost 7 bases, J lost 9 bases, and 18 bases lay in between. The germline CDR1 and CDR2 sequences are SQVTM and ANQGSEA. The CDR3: CSAGTPGEAQYF. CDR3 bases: TGCAGCGCCGGGACACCAGGGGAGGCCCAGTACTTC.

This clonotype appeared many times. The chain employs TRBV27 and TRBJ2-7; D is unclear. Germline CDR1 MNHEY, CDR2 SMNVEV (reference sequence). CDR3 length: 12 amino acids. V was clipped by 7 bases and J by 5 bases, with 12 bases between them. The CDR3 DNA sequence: TGTGCCAGCATTTCGAAGTGGCACGAGCAGTACTTC. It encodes CASISKWHEQYF.

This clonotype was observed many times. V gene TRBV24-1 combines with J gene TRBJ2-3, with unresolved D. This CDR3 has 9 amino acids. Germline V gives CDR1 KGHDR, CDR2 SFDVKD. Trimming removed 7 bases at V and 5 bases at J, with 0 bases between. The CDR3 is CATRDTQYF. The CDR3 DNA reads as TGTGCCACCAGAGATACGCAGTATTTT.

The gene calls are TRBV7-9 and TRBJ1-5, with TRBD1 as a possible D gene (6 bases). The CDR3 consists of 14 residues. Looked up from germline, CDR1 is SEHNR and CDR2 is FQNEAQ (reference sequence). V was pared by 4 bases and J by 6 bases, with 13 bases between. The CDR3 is CASSSLQGTQPQHF. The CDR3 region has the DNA TGTGCCAGCAGCTCTCTACAGGGAACTCAGCCCCAGCATTTT.

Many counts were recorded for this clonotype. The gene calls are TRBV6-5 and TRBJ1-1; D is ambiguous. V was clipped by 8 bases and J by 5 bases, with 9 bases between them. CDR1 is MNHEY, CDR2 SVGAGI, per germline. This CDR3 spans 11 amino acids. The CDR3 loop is CASLRVTEAFF. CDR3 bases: TGTGCCAGCCTCCGGGTTACTGAAGCTTTCTTT.

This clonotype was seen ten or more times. The CDR3 region has the DNA TGTGCCAGCAGCTTAGGAATGGGCGCGGTTGAAGAGACCCAGTACTTC. Protein product: CASSLGMGAVEETQYF. The rearrangement links TRBV11-3 to TRBJ2-5, with D uncertain. This CDR3 region has 16 residues. Per germline, CDR1 SGHNT and CDR2 YENEEA. The V end lost 1 base, the J end lost 3 bases, and 15 bases lay between the germline ends.

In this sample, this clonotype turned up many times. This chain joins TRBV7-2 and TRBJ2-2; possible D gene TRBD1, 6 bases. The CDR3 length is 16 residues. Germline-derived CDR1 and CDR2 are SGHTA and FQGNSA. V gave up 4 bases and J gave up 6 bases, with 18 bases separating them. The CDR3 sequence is CASSSRVRGSAGELFF. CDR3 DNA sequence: TGTGCCAGCAGCTCCCGCGTAAGGGGGTCCGCCGGGGAGCTGTTTTTT.

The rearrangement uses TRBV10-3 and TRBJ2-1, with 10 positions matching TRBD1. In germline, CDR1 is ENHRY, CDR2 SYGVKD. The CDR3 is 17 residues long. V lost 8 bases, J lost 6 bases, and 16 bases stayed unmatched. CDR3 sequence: CAIGNDRGREVCNEQFF. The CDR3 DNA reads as TGTGCCATCGGCAACGACAGGGGGCGCGAAGTCTGCAATGAGCAGTTCTTC.

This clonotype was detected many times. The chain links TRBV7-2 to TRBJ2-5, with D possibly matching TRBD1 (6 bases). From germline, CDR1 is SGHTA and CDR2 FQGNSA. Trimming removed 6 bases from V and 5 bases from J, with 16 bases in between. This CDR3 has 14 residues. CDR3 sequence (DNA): TGTGCCAGCAGTTTGTGGACAGCAGGGGAGACCCAGTACTTC. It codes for CASSLWTAGETQYF.

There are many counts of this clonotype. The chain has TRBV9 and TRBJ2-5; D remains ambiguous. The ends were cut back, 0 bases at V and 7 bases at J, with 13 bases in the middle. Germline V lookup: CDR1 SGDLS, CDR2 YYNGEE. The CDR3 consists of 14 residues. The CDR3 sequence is CASSVEHVVGTQYF. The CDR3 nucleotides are TGTGCCAGCAGCGTAGAACATGTGGTGGGGACCCAGTACTTC.

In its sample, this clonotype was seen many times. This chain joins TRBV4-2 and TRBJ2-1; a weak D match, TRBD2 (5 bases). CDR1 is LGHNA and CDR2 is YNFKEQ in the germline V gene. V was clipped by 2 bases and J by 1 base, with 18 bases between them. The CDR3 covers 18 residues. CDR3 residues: CASSQTVLWEFSYNEQFF. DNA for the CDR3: TGTGCCAGCAGCCAAACTGTCTTGTGGGAGTTTTCCTACAATGAGCAGTTCTTC.

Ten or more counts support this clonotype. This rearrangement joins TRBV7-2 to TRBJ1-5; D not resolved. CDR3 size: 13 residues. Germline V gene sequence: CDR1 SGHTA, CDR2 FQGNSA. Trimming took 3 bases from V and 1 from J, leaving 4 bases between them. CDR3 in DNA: TGTGCCAGCAGCTTGCGCAGCAATCAGCCCCAGCATTTT. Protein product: CASSLRSNQPQHF.

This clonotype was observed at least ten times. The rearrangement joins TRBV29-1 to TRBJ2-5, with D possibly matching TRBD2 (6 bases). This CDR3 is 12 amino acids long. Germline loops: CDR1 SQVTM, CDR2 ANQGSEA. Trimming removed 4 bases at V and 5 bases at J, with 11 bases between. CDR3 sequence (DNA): TGCAGCGTTGGGTCTGGGGGGGAGACCCAGTACTTC. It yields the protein CSVGSGGETQYF.

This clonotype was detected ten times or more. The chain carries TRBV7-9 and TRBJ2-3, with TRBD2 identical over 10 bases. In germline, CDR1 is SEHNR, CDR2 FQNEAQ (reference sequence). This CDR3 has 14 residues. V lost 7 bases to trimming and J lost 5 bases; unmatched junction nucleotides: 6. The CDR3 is CASTPSGGLDTQYF. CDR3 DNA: TGTGCCAGCACCCCTAGCGGGGGTCTAGATACGCAGTATTTT.